This T cell receptor beta chain is drawn from a study of graft-versus-host responses after intestinal transplantation. In this sample, this clone turned up a few times. Its antigen is undetermined. Germline-derived CDR1 and CDR2 are SGDLS and YYNGEE. V was pared by 3 bases and J by 10 bases, with 17 bases between. The CDR3 totals 15 residues. Generated by immunoSEQ multiplex PCR, the TCRdb table keeps only in-frame clones and is missing some. The table shows some 8,200 clones, with around 92% occurring only once. Broader study findings: Some GvH clones were seen earlier in gut or blood, suggesting intestinal origin. Peak circulating GvH clone levels tracked with early post-transplant HvG declines.

The material sequenced was PBMCs, taken just over 30 days after intestinal transplant. The clonotype comes from a human patient who received an intestinal transplant, so some T cells may come from the graft donor. The chain has TRBV9 and TRBJ1-6; unclear D gene. This chain's CDR3 is CASSAEGIMYSPLHF. The CDR3 DNA is TGTGCCAGCAGCGCCGAAGGGATCATGTACTCACCCCTCCACTTT.